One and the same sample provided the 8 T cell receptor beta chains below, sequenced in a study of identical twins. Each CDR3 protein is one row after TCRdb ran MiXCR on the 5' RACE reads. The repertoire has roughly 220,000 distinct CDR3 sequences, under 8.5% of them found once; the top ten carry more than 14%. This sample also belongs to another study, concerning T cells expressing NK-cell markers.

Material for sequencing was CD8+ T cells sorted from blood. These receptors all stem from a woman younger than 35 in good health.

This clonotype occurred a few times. The CDR3 DNA reads TGTGCCAGGAGGGACTATAGCGATGAGCAGTTCTTC. It is translated as CARRDYSDEQFF. This chain uses TRBV2 with TRBJ2-1; 7 positions agree with TRBD2. V was pared by 9 bases and J by 8 bases, with 7 bases of the junction left unmatched. Germline loops: CDR1 SNHLY, CDR2 FYNNEI. The CDR3 is made up of 12 amino acids.

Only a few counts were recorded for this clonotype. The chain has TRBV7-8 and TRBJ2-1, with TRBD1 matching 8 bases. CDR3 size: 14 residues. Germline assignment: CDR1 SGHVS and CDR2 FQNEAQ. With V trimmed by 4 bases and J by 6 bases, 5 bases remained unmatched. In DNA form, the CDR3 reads TGTGCCAGCAGCTGGACAGGGCTGGGCAATGAGCAGTTCTTC. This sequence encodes CASSWTGLGNEQFF.

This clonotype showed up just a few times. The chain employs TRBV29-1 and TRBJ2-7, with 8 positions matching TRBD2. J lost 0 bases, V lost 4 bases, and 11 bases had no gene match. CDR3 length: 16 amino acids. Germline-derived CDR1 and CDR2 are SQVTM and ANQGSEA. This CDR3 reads CSVGGRGERSSYEQYF. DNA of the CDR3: TGCAGCGTTGGGGGGCGGGGGGAGCGGAGCTCCTACGAGCAGTACTTC.

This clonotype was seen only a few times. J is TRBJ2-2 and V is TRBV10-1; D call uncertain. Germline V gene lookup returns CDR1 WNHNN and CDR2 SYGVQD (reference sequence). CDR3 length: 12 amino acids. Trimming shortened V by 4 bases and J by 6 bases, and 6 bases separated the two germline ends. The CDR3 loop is CASSVIPGELFF. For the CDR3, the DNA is TGCGCCAGCAGTGTTATTCCCGGGGAGCTGTTTTTT.

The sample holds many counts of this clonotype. CDR3 nucleotides: TGTGCCAGCAGTTTAGGGTATGGGGTCGATACGCAGTATTTT. Residues: CASSLGYGVDTQYF. The J gene is TRBJ2-3, the V gene TRBV12-3 or TRBV12-4; D is unclear. V was shortened by 1 base and J by 6 bases, with 11 bases between the two germline ends. The CDR3 consists of 14 residues.

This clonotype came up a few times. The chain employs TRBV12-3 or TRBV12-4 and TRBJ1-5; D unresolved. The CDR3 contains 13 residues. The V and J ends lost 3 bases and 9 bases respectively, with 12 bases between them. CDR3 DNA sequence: TGTGCCAGCAGTTTCGAGACACTCTGGCCCCAGCATTTT. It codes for CASSFETLWPQHF.

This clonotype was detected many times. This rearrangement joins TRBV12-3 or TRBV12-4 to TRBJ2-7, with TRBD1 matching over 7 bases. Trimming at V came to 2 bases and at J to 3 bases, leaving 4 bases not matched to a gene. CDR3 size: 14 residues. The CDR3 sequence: CASSLRGQSYEQYF. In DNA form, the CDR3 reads TGTGCCAGCAGTTTAAGGGGACAGAGCTACGAGCAGTACTTC.

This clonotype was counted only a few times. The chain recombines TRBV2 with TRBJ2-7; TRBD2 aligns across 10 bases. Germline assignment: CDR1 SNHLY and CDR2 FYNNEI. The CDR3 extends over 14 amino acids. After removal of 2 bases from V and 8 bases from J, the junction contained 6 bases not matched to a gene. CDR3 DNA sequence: TGTGCCAGCAGTGAAAGCCCTAGCGGGAGAAAGCAGTACTTC. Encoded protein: CASSESPSGRKQYF. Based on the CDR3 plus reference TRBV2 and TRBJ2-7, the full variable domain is EPEVTQTPSHQVTQMGQEVILRCVPISNHLYFYWYRQILGQKVEFLVSFYNNEISEKSEIFDDQFSVERPDGSNFTLKIRSTKLEDSAMYFCASSESPSGRKQYFGPGTRLTVT.